One and the same sample provided the 27 T cell receptor beta chains below, sequenced in a study of blood T cell repertoires in COVID-19. Sequencing was performed with immunoSEQ multiplex PCR; in TCRdb, only in-frame clones are kept and a portion is missing. The data show some 500,000 clones, around 90% seen once. The material sequenced was peripheral blood. These receptors were collected from a woman in her 50s with COVID-19, enrolled during active disease.

This rearrangement joins TRBV30 to TRBJ2-3; D perhaps matches TRBD1 (6 bases). Germline values: CDR1 GTSNPN, CDR2 SVGIG (reference sequence). This CDR3 contains 14 residues. V lost 0 bases to trimming and J lost 3 bases, with 10 bases between them. CDR3 in amino acids: CAWSVGARTDTQYF. In nucleotides, the CDR3 is TGTGCCTGGAGTGTGGGGGCCAGGACAGATACGCAGTATTTT.

The V gene is TRBV2, the J gene TRBJ1-1; TRBD1 is a possible D gene (5 bases). Germline values: CDR1 SNHLY, CDR2 FYNNEI. V was shortened by 11 bases and J by 6 bases, with 10 bases between the two germline ends. The CDR3 runs to 10 residues. CDR3 DNA: TGTGCCTCTCGGGGGGCTGAAGCTTTCTTT. It yields the protein CASRGAEAFF.

This rearrangement joins TRBV18 to TRBJ2-2; 7 bases map to TRBD2. The CDR3 runs 14 residues. CDR1 KGHSH and CDR2 LQKENI come from the germline V gene. With V trimmed by 2 bases and J by 3 bases, 0 bases remained unmatched. CDR3 protein: CASSPGRDTGELFF. CDR3 sequence (DNA): TGTGCCAGCTCACCAGGGAGGGACACCGGGGAGCTGTTTTTT.

The V and J genes are TRBV19 and TRBJ2-5; a possible D gene is TRBD2 (5 bases). The germline CDR1 and CDR2 sequences are LNHDA and SQIVND (reference sequence). The CDR3 extends over 14 amino acids. Trimming left V 9 bases short and J 1 base short, with 15 bases between. CDR3 in amino acids: CASRRGSSQETQYF. The CDR3 nucleotides read TGTGCCAGCCGCCGAGGGAGCAGCCAAGAGACCCAGTACTTC. The whole variable domain, remainder taken from reference TRBV19 and TRBJ2-5, is DGGITQSPKYLFRKEGQNVTLSCEQNLNHDAMYWYRQDPGQGLRLIYYSQIVNDFQKGDIAEGYSVSREKKESFPLTVTSAQKNPTAFYLCASRRGSSQETQYFGPGTRLLVL.

The CDR3 protein is CASSPDRYTEAFF. The CDR3 bases are TGTGCCAGCAGCCCAGACAGATACACTGAAGCTTTCTTT. This rearrangement joins TRBV7-2 to TRBJ1-1, with D possibly being TRBD1 (5 bases). V was cut by 5 bases and J by 3 bases, with 10 bases left in between. The CDR3 length is 13 residues. CDR1 is SGHTA, CDR2 FQGNSA, per germline.

V gene TRBV9 combines with J gene TRBJ2-2; 8 bases fit TRBD2. The V segment lost 3 bases and the J segment 3 bases; nucleotides outside the gene matches: 4. CDR3 length: 15 residues. CDR1 SGDLS and CDR2 YYNGEE come from the germline V gene. For the CDR3, the DNA is TGTGCCAGCAGCGGAAGCGGGGGAGACACCGGGGAGCTGTTTTTT. It is translated as CASSGSGGDTGELFF.

The genes are TRBV10-3 and TRBJ1-2, with D perhaps matching TRBD1 (5 bases). Per the germline V gene, CDR1 is ENHRY and CDR2 is SYGVKD. This CDR3 comprises 15 residues. Trimming removed 6 bases at V and 5 bases at J, with 19 bases between. CDR3 amino acids: CAISIEGTGSYGYTF. DNA of the CDR3: TGTGCCATCAGCATAGAAGGTACAGGCTCTTATGGCTACACCTTC.

The rearrangement joins TRBV2 to TRBJ2-1; TRBD2 aligns across 14 bases. Germline lookup yields CDR1 SNHLY and CDR2 FYNNEI. The CDR3 spans 15 residues. V trimming: 7 bases; J trimming: 3 bases; junction bases outside the gene matches: 2. CDR3 sequence: CASIGTSGGYNEQFF. CDR3 sequence (DNA): TGTGCCAGCATCGGGACTAGCGGGGGCTACAATGAGCAGTTCTTC.

The chain has TRBV6-7 and TRBJ2-2; 10 nucleotides align to TRBD2. TRBV6-7 is identified as an open reading frame with a role that is uncertain. The CDR3 is made up of 16 amino acids. V trimming: 5 bases; J trimming: 4 bases; junction bases outside the gene matches: 7. For the CDR3, the DNA is TGTGCCAGCAGTACAACAGCGGGGGGGCCCACCGGGGAGCTGTTTTTT. Its protein product is CASSTTAGGPTGELFF.

This sequence joins TRBV9 and TRBJ1-2, with TRBD1 matching 9 bases. The junction had 7 bases not matched to a gene; V was cut back by 2 bases and J by 14 bases. Germline values: CDR1 SGDLS, CDR2 YYNGEE. The CDR3 extends over 12 amino acids. The CDR3 here is CASSVGQGQRTF. CDR3 DNA sequence: TGTGCCAGCAGCGTCGGACAGGGGCAGCGGACCTTC.

This clone has only one observation. The CDR3 sequence is CASSSGGFLHSPLHF. CDR3 nucleotides: TGTGCCAGCAGTTCTGGGGGCTTTCTCCATTCACCCCTCCACTTT. The chain recombines TRBV6-5 with TRBJ1-6, with D possibly TRBD1 on 6 matching bases. Germline loops: CDR1 MNHEY, CDR2 SVGAGI. The V end lost 4 bases, the J end lost 8 bases, and 15 bases lay between the germline ends. The length of the CDR3 is 15 residues.

This clone was detected only a few times. This sample includes further DNA sequences coding for the same CDR3. This chain connects TRBV9 to TRBJ1-2; 9 positions match TRBD1. The CDR3 extends over 15 amino acids. Losses at the gene ends were 4 bases for V and 1 base for J; bases not matched to a gene: 5. Germline CDR1 and CDR2: SGDLS and YYNGEE. CDR3 protein: CASSPRQGGNYGYTF. The CDR3, as DNA: TGTGCCAGCAGCCCCAGACAGGGGGGTAACTATGGCTACACCTTC.

The J gene is TRBJ1-1, the V gene TRBV14; D perhaps matches TRBD1 (5 bases). V shed 1 base and J shed 11 bases, with 14 bases lying between them. Germline V gives CDR1 SGHDN, CDR2 FVKESK. This CDR3 has 13 amino acids. The CDR3 loop is CASSQVLQGSAFF. CDR3 DNA sequence: TGTGCCAGCAGCCAAGTTTTGCAGGGAAGTGCTTTCTTT. Complete variable domain (other parts from reference TRBV14 and TRBJ1-1): EAGVTQFPSHSVIEKGQTVTLRCDPISGHDNLYWYRRVMGKEIKFLLHFVKESKQDESGMPNNRFLAERTGGTYSTLKVQPAELEDSGVYFCASSQVLQGSAFFGQGTRLTVV.

The chain recombines TRBV10-3 with TRBJ2-1, with D possibly TRBD1 on 5 matching bases. The V end was cut by 6 bases, the J end by 2 bases, with 14 bases between. The germline gives CDR1 ENHRY, CDR2 SYGVKD. CDR3 size: 15 residues. The CDR3 DNA is TGTGCCATCAGAAGTCAGGGATCCCCCTACAATGAGCAGTTCTTC. Amino acids: CAIRSQGSPYNEQFF.

The V gene is TRBV10-3, the J gene TRBJ2-7; D may be TRBD1 (6 bases). This CDR3 contains 14 residues. V dropped 1 base and J dropped 4 bases, with 11 bases sitting between them. Germline V CDR1 and CDR2: ENHRY, SYGVKD. CDR3 sequence (DNA): TGTGCCATCAGTGAGTATAGGACAGCATACGAGCAGTACTTC. Amino acids: CAISEYRTAYEQYF.

As regards this clone: At the DNA level, this CDR3 is encoded by other sequences in the same sample as well. The rearrangement uses TRBV9 and TRBJ2-7; TRBD1 aligns across 9 bases. After removal of 2 bases from V and 4 bases from J, the junction contained 7 bases not matched to a gene. Germline lookup yields CDR1 SGDLS and CDR2 YYNGEE. The length of the CDR3 is 15 residues. CDR3 sequence (DNA): TGTGCCAGCAGCGTCGGGACAGGGATTAGTTACGAGCAGTACTTC. Translating it yields CASSVGTGISYEQYF.

V usage is TRBV30 and J usage is TRBJ1-1; the D gene is possibly TRBD1 (5 bases). This CDR3 spans 13 amino acids. V shed 5 bases and J shed 11 bases, with 21 bases lying between them. Germline V gene lookup returns CDR1 GTSNPN and CDR2 SVGIG (reference sequence). Here the CDR3 DNA reads TGTGCCTGGCTTTTGGGGCTCGGATCGAGGGCTTTCTTT. Translating it yields CAWLLGLGSRAFF.

This rearrangement joins TRBV4-2 to TRBJ2-3; TRBD2 matches at 10 bases. V shed 0 bases, J shed 5 bases, and the junction held 5 bases outside the gene matches. CDR1 is LGHNA, CDR2 YNFKEQ, per germline. This CDR3 has 16 residues. The CDR3, as DNA: TGTGCCAGCAGCCAAGATGAAGCGGGGGGGAGAGATACGCAGTATTTT. Translating it yields CASSQDEAGGRDTQYF.

This chain connects TRBV19 to TRBJ2-7, with D tentatively TRBD2 (7 bases). Germline V gene sequence: CDR1 LNHDA, CDR2 SQIVND (reference sequence). Trimming shortened V by 4 bases and J by 3 bases, and 13 bases separated the two germline ends. This CDR3 region has 14 residues. CDR3 nucleotides: TGTGCCAGTAGTAAGCGGGACACCCTCTACGAGCAGTACTTC. It encodes CASSKRDTLYEQYF.

This chain connects TRBV18 to TRBJ1-1; D not resolved. CDR1 is KGHSH and CDR2 is LQKENI in the germline V gene. Trimming took 1 base from V and 1 from J, leaving 7 bases between them. This CDR3 is 14 amino acids long. The CDR3 DNA is TGTGCCAGCTCACCACAGTACTCGAACACTGAAGCTTTCTTT. Protein sequence: CASSPQYSNTEAFF.

This chain joins TRBV7-8 and TRBJ2-7; 8 bases map to TRBD1. CDR3 length: 15 residues. V lost 3 bases to trimming and J lost 9 bases; unmatched junction nucleotides: 13. Germline V gene data show CDR1 as SGHVS and CDR2 as FQNEAQ. Here the CDR3 reads CASSFPGQATGRQYF. As DNA, the CDR3 is TGTGCCAGCAGCTTTCCGGGACAGGCAACGGGGCGGCAGTACTTC.

This clone was observed a single time. The chain combines TRBV4-2 with TRBJ2-2; D is possibly TRBD2 (6 bases). The CDR3 runs 14 residues. Germline V gives CDR1 LGHNA, CDR2 YNFKEQ. V was cut by 8 bases and J by 3 bases, with 13 bases left in between. The CDR3 nucleotides read TGTGCCAGCGGGGAGGTTGGGGACACCGGGGAGCTGTTTTTT. It translates to CASGEVGDTGELFF.

There are a few counts of this clone. V and J are TRBV15 and TRBJ1-1; 7 nucleotides agree with TRBD1. The V segment lost 0 bases and the J segment 9 bases; nucleotides outside the gene matches: 4. Germline values: CDR1 LNHNV, CDR2 YYDKDF (reference sequence). The CDR3 has 13 residues. CDR3 loop: CATSRDKGGQAFF. As DNA, the CDR3 is TGTGCCACCAGCAGAGATAAAGGGGGCCAAGCTTTCTTT.

The table lists this clone with a count of one. The chain carries TRBV29-1 and TRBJ2-1; D gene uncertain. CDR1 and CDR2 from the germline V gene are SQVTM and ANQGSEA. V was cut by 7 bases and J by 0 bases, with 10 bases left in between. The CDR3 totals 13 residues. The CDR3 sequence: CSGKESSYNEQFF. The DNA for the CDR3 is TGCAGCGGTAAAGAGAGCTCCTACAATGAGCAGTTCTTC.

The chain employs TRBV28 and TRBJ2-7, with D unresolved. Trimming pared 8 bases from V and 4 bases from J, leaving 12 bases between. The CDR3 is 12 amino acids. Germline V lookup: CDR1 MDHEN, CDR2 SYDVKM. The CDR3: CASEAATYEQYF. CDR3 coding DNA: TGTGCCAGCGAGGCAGCGACGTACGAGCAGTACTTC.

The chain joins TRBV11-2 to TRBJ1-1, with TRBD1 as a possible D gene (5 bases). Germline CDR1 SGHAT, CDR2 FQNNGV. The CDR3 has 15 residues. V lost 5 bases to trimming and J lost 6 bases, with 19 bases between them. This CDR3 is CASSHTYGGRAEAFF. As DNA, the CDR3 is TGTGCCAGCAGCCATACTTACGGGGGGAGGGCTGAAGCTTTCTTT. Using reference TRBV11-2 and TRBJ1-1 for the parts outside the CDR3, the full variable domain is EAGVAQSPRYKIIEKRQSVAFWCNPISGHATLYWYQQILGQGPKLLIQFQNNGVVDDSQLPKDRFSAERLKGVDSTLKIQPAKLEDSAVYLCASSHTYGGRAEAFFGQGTRLTVV.

The chain couples TRBV15 to TRBJ1-1; D may be TRBD1 (5 bases). Germline-derived CDR1 and CDR2 are LNHNV and YYDKDF (reference sequence). Trimming took 8 bases from V and 5 from J, leaving 18 bases between them. There are 14 residues in the CDR3. CDR3 residues: CATRRAGWVTEAFF. CDR3 coding DNA: TGTGCCACCCGTAGAGCAGGGTGGGTGACTGAAGCTTTCTTT. The full variable domain, with the rest looked up from reference TRBV15 and TRBJ1-1, is DAMVIQNPRYQVTQFGKPVTLSCSQTLNHNVMYWYQQKSSQAPKLLFHYYDKDFNNEADTPDNFQSRRPNTSFCFLDIRSPGLGDTAMYLCATRRAGWVTEAFFGQGTRLTVV.